This T cell receptor beta chain came from a study of type 1 regulatory T cells. Across the whole study: T-allo10 is a Tr1-enriched, alloantigen-specific CD4 T cell product made in vitro.

The CDR3 runs to 16 residues. Germline CDR1 SGHRS, CDR2 YFSETQ. This clonotype was seen only once. At one end the junction does not follow the germline gene, possibly because of a read error. TCRdb re-called the reads through MiXCR, storing one row per CDR3 protein. The table lists some 100,000 distinct CDR3 sequences, roughly 28% of them singletons. Sequencing was carried out using CD4+ T cells, either the whole sample or a sorted fraction (not recorded which). The source is a human donor in good health. The gene calls are TRBV5-1 and TRBJ2-7; possibly TRBD1 for D (6 bases). The CDR3 loop is CASSFGPQGALYEQYF. CDR3 bases: TGCGCCAGCAGCTTCGGCCCACAGGGTGCCCTCTACGAACAGTACTTC.